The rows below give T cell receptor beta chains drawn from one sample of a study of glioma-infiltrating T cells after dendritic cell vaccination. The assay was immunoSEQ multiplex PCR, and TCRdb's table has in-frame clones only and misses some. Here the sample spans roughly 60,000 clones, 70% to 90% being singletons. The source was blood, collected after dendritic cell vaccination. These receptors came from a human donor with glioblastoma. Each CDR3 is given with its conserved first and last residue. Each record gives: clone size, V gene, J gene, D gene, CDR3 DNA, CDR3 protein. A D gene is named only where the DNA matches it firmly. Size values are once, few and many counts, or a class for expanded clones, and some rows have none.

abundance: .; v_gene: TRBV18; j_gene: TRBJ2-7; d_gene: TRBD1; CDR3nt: TGTGCCAGCTCAGGGACAGAGGGATACGAGCAGTACTTC; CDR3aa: CASSGTEGYEQYF
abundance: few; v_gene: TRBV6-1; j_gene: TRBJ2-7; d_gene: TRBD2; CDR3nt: TGTGCCAGCAGTGAAGGTCGGGGGGGCTACGAGCAGTACTTC; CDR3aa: CASSEGRGGYEQYF
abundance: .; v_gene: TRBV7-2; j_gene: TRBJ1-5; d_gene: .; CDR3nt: TGTGCCAGCACCCCGAACGGGAGGGCGGATCAGCCCCAGCATTTT; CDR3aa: CASTPNGRADQPQHF
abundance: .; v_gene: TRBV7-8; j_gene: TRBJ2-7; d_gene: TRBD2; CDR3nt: TGTGCCAGCAGTCCCGGGACTAGCGGGGGCTACGAGCAGTACTTC; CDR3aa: CASSPGTSGGYEQYF
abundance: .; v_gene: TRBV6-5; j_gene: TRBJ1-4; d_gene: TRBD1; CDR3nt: TGTGCCAGCTCGGGGAACAGGGGTAATGAAAAACTGTTTTTT; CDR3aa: CASSGNRGNEKLFF
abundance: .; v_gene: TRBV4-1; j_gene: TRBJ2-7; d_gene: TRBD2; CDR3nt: TGCGCCAGCAGAGATGCCATGGCGGGGGGGGAGCAGTACTTC; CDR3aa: CASRDAMAGGEQYF
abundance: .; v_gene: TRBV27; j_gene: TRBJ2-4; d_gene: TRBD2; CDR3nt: TGTGCCAGCAGTCCCTCGTGGGGAGCGGGGAACCCAAACATTCAGTACTTC; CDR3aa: CASSPSWGAGNPNIQYF
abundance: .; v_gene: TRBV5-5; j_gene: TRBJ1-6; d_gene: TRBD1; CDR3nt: TGTGCCAGCAGCCATAACCGGGACAGGGGCCCAGAAGGGAACTTT; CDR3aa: CASSHNRDRGPEGNF
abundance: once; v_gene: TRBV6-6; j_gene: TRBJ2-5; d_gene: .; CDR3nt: TGTGCCAGCGACCAGGGGGAGACCCAGTACTTC; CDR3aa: CASDQGETQYF
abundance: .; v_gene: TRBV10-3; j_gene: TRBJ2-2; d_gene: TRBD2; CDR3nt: TGTGCCACGACCGGGACTAGTGTTACCGGGGAGCTGTTTTTT; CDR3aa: CATTGTSVTGELFF
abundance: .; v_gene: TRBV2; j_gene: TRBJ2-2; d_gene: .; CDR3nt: TGTGCCAGCGACCCAGGAAGGCTTCTTGGGAACACCGGGGAGCTGTTTTTT; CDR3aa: CASDPGRLLGNTGELFF
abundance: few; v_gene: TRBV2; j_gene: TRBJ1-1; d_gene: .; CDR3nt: TGTGCCAGCAGTGAAAACAGCATGAACACTGAAGCTTTCTTT; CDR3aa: CASSENSMNTEAFF
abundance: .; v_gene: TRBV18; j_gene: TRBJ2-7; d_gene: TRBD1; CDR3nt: TGTGCCAGCTCACTAGCGGGACAGGGGGCCGCCTACGAGCAGTACTTC; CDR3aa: CASSLAGQGAAYEQYF
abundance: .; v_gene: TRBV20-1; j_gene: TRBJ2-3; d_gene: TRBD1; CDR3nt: TGCAGTGCCGACAGGGTAAATACGCAGTATTTT; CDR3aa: CSADRVNTQYF
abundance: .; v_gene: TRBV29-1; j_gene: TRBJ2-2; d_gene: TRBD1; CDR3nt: TGCAGCGGTAGGGGACAGATAGACACCGGGGAGCTGTTTTTT; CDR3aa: CSGRGQIDTGELFF
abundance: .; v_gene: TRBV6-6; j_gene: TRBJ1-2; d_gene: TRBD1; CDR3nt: TGTGCCAGCAGTCTCCCGGGACAGGGGTTCGATGGCTACACCTTC; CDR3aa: CASSLPGQGFDGYTF
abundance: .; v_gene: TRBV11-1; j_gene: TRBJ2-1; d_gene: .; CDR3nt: TGTGCCAGCAGCCCGGGGACTTTGGAGTGGCAGTTCTTC; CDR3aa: CASSPGTLEWQFF
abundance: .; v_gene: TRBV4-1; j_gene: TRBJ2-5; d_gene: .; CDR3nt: TGCGCCAGCAGCCAAAGGCAGGGAGAGACCCAGTACTTC; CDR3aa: CASSQRQGETQYF
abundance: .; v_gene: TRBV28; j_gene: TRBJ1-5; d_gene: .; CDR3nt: TGTGCCAGCCAGGGCAGCAACAATCAGCCCCAGCATTTT; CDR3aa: CASQGSNNQPQHF
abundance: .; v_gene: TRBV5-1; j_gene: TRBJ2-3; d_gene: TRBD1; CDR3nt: TGCGCCAGCAGCTTACTTCGGGACAGGGACCTCACAGATACGCAGTATTTT; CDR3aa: CASSLLRDRDLTDTQYF
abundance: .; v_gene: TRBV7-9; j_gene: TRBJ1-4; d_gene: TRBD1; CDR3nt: TGTGTCAGCAGCTATGGGACAGGGCGAAAGAGTGAAAAACTGTTTTTT; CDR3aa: CVSSYGTGRKSEKLFF
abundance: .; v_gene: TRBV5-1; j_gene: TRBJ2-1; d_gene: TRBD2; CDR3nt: TGCGCCAGCAGCTTGCTAACACGGGAGGATCATTCGGGTGAGCAGTTCTTC; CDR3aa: CASSLLTREDHSGEQFF
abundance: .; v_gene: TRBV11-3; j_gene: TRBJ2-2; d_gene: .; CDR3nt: TGTGCCAGCAGCTTTCGGATAACTAGCACCGGGGAGCTGTTTTTT; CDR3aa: CASSFRITSTGELFF
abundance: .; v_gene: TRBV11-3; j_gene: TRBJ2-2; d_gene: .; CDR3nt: TGTGCCAGCAGCCTACAGTCTGGGGAGCTGTTTTTT; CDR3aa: CASSLQSGELFF
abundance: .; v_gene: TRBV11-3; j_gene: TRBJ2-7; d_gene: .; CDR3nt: TGTGCCAGCAGCTTAGCCGACGAGCAGTACTTC; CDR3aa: CASSLADEQYF
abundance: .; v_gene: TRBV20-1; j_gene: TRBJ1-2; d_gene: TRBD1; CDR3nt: TGCAGTGCTACGAACCGGGACAGTTTCTTC; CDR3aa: CSATNRDSFF
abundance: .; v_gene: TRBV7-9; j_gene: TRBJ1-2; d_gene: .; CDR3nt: TGTGCCAGCAGCTCCTCCGACTATGGCTACACCTTC; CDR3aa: CASSSSDYGYTF
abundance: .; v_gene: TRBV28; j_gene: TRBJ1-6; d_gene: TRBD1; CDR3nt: TGTGCCAGCAGCTTCAGGGGGACAGGGATTTCACCCCTCCACTTT; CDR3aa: CASSFRGTGISPLHF
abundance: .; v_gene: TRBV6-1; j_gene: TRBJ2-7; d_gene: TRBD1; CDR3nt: TGTGCCAGCAGGCCCCGGACAGGGGCCTGGGACGAGCAGTACTTC; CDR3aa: CASRPRTGAWDEQYF
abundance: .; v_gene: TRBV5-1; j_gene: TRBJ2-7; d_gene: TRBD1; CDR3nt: TGCGCCAGCAGCTTGGGGGACAGCTCCTACGAGCAGTACTTC; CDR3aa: CASSLGDSSYEQYF
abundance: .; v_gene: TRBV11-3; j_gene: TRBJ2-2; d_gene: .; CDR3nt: TGTGCCAGCAGCTTTTTGGTAGCAGGGCCGATCACCGGGGAGCTGTTTTTT; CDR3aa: CASSFLVAGPITGELFF
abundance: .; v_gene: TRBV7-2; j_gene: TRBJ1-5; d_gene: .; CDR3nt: TGTGCCAGCAGCTTAGGGACAGCACCCATATACCTAAGCAATCAGCCCCAGCATTTT; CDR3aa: CASSLGTAPIYLSNQPQHF